These 17 T cell receptor beta chains came from one sample sequenced in a study of cytotoxic CD8 clonotypes in ibrutinib-treated CLL. Only in-frame clones appear in the TCRdb table, and some are missing; sequencing was by immunoSEQ multiplex PCR. The sample lists 73,000 or so clones, about 64% occurring once. This sample comprised PBMCs, obtained after 12 months of ibrutinib treatment. These receptors were obtained from a human donor with chronic lymphocytic leukemia.

The V and J genes are TRBV5-1 and TRBJ2-3; D possibly uses TRBD1 or TRBD2 (5 bases each). Trimming pared 4 bases from V and 1 base from J, leaving 16 bases between. Germline assignment: CDR1 SGHRS and CDR2 YFSETQ. The CDR3 totals 16 residues. The CDR3 DNA follows: TGCGCCAGCAGCCCCCACGGGGACGGGGGCACAGATACGCAGTATTTT. This translates into CASSPHGDGGTDTQYF. The variable domain in full, with the rest retrieved from reference TRBV5-1 and TRBJ2-3, is KAGVTQTPRYLIKTRGQQVTLSCSPISGHRSVSWYQQTPGQGLQFLFEYFSETQRNKGNFPGRFSGRQFSNSRSEMNVSTLELGDSALYLCASSPHGDGGTDTQYFGPGTRLTVL.

CDR3 in amino acids: CASSYSAGSGNTIYF. CDR3 nucleotides: TGTGCCAGCAGTTACTCGGCCGGCTCTGGAAACACCATATATTTT. The rearrangement uses TRBV6-5 and TRBJ1-3, with D uncertain. Germline CDR1 MNHEY, CDR2 SVGAGI. The CDR3 spans 15 residues. V lost 0 bases and J 0 bases, leaving 6 bases between the germline ends.

V is TRBV30 and J is TRBJ1-6, with a possible D match to TRBD1 (5 bases). Germline CDR1 is GTSNPN and CDR2 is SVGIG (reference sequence). The CDR3 covers 14 residues. V was cut by 3 bases and J by 6 bases, with 12 bases left in between. CDR3 DNA sequence: TGTGCCTGGAGGATCTTCGGGGGTAATTCACCCCTCCACTTT. Its protein is CAWRIFGGNSPLHF.

The gene calls are TRBV7-2 and TRBJ1-4; 7 nucleotides match TRBD1. Germline trimming cut 5 bases from V and 8 bases from J; bases unmatched to any gene: 8. Germline V gives CDR1 SGHTA, CDR2 FQGNSA. This CDR3 contains 14 residues. CDR3 in amino acids: CASSPSSRGEKLFF. The CDR3, as DNA: TGTGCCAGCAGCCCTAGCTCCAGGGGGGAAAAACTGTTTTTT.

Note on this clone: One end of the junction fails to match germline, which may point to a read error. DNA for the CDR3: TGCGCCAGCAGCCCCGGGGCGCGGGCACAAAGGGGAGAGACCCAGTACTTC. Residues: CASSPGARAQRGETQYF. The V gene is TRBV5-5, the J gene TRBJ2-5, with D perhaps given as TRBD1 or TRBD2 (5 bases each). Germline V CDR1 and CDR2: SGHKS, YYEKEE (reference sequence). CDR3 length equals 17 residues.

This chain uses TRBV6-6 with TRBJ1-2, with 7 bases aligning to TRBD1. The V and J ends lost 4 bases and 8 bases, in that order; junction bases with no gene match: 4. Germline V gives CDR1 MNHNY, CDR2 SVGAGI (reference sequence). The CDR3 sequence is 12 residues long. The CDR3 nucleotides are TGTGCCAGCAGTTCTCAGGGGGACGGCTACACCTTC. Translation: CASSSQGDGYTF.

This clone appeared a few times. The genes are TRBV25-1 and TRBJ1-1; D call uncertain. CDR1 and CDR2 (germline): MGHDK, SYGVNS. The CDR3 sequence is 12 residues long. The V gene lost 6 bases and the J gene lost 8 bases, with 13 bases spanning the gap. This CDR3 is CASRHGRIEAFF. The CDR3, as DNA: TGTGCCAGCAGACACGGACGTATAGAAGCTTTCTTT.

Only a few counts were recorded for this clone. J is TRBJ1-1 and V is TRBV10-3; 7 bases are a match to TRBD1. The ends lost 7 bases at V and 3 bases at J; junction bases unmatched: 8. Germline CDR1 and CDR2: ENHRY and SYGVKD. The CDR3 contains 14 residues. The CDR3 is CAITRGQDYTEAFF. CDR3 in DNA: TGTGCCATCACTCGAGGACAGGATTACACTGAAGCTTTCTTT.

The J gene is TRBJ2-5, the V gene TRBV5-1; 9 nucleotides line up with TRBD2. The length of the CDR3 is 14 residues. The junction had 3 bases not matched to a gene; V was cut back by 3 bases and J by 3 bases. Germline V gene sequence: CDR1 SGHRS, CDR2 YFSETQ. The CDR3 spells CASSSSSGEETQYF. CDR3 sequence (DNA): TGCGCCAGCAGCTCTTCTAGCGGGGAAGAGACCCAGTACTTC.

The rearrangement joins TRBV12-5 to TRBJ2-7; weak D call: TRBD1 (5 bases). Germline loops: CDR1 LGHNT, CDR2 FRNRAP. This CDR3 is built from 16 residues. Trimming took off 0 bases at V and 4 bases at J, with 16 bases between the two ends. The CDR3 sequence: CASGLVLRQTVYEQYF. Here the CDR3 DNA reads TGTGCTAGTGGTTTGGTCCTAAGACAGACCGTATACGAGCAGTACTTC.

The rearrangement uses TRBV5-1 and TRBJ1-1; 10 nucleotides line up with TRBD1. Per germline, CDR1 SGHRS and CDR2 YFSETQ. V gave up 0 bases and J gave up 10 bases; unmatched junction bases: 6. This CDR3 comprises 14 residues. DNA of the CDR3: TGCGCCAGCAGCTTGGACGACAGGGGGCGAGGAGCTTTCTTT. Encoded protein: CASSLDDRGRGAFF.

J is TRBJ2-5 and V is TRBV7-9, with a weak D call TRBD1 (6 bases). This CDR3 region has 16 residues. Germline V CDR1 and CDR2: SEHNR, FQNEAQ (reference sequence). V gave up 4 bases and J gave up 0 bases, with 15 bases separating them. As DNA, the CDR3 is TGTGCCAGCAGCTCCCCAGGGGCGGCGTACCAAGAGACCCAGTACTTC. Amino acid sequence: CASSSPGAAYQETQYF.

The V gene is TRBV7-9, the J gene TRBJ2-1; D is unresolved. This CDR3 region has 13 residues. The V gene's germline CDR1 is SEHNR and CDR2 FQNEAQ (reference sequence). With 5 bases removed from V and 6 bases from J, the gap between germline ends came to 11 bases. CDR3 loop: CASSGEKGNEQFF. The DNA of the CDR3 is TGTGCCAGCAGCGGGGAAAAGGGCAATGAGCAGTTCTTC.

This clone was found once. The chain uses TRBV27 and TRBJ1-1, with D uncertain. The CDR3 is 12 amino acids. Trimming stripped 4 bases from V and 1 base from J, with 4 bases between. Per the germline V gene, CDR1 is MNHEY and CDR2 is SMNVEV (reference sequence). In nucleotides, the CDR3 is TGTGCCAGCAGTTACAGGAACACTGAAGCTTTCTTT. It encodes CASSYRNTEAFF.

The chain is built from TRBV2 and TRBJ1-1, with D unresolved. There are 14 residues in the CDR3. The germline gives CDR1 SNHLY, CDR2 FYNNEI. V was pared by 6 bases and J by 2 bases, with 13 bases between. The chain's CDR3 is CASSLSYTNTEAFF. CDR3 DNA: TGTGCCAGCAGCCTTAGCTACACCAACACTGAAGCTTTCTTT.

The chain combines TRBV18 with TRBJ2-7, with a tentative D call TRBD1 (6 bases). Germline CDR1 and CDR2: KGHSH and LQKENI. The CDR3 runs to 14 residues. Trimming took off 3 bases at V and 7 bases at J, with 16 bases between the two ends. In DNA form, the CDR3 reads TGTGCCAGCTCACCCCGACAGGACGGCGGGGAGCAGTACTTC. The encoded protein is CASSPRQDGGEQYF.

This clone was counted between two and nine times. The chain uses TRBV10-1 and TRBJ1-4; 7 bases are a match to TRBD1. CDR1 is WNHNN, CDR2 SYGVQD, per germline (reference sequence). This CDR3 comprises 13 residues. With 5 bases clipped from V and 11 bases from J, the junction kept 8 bases outside the gene matches. CDR3 in DNA: TGCGCCAGCAGTCCGACAGGGACGGGGAAACTGTTTTTT. It yields the protein CASSPTGTGKLFF.